This T cell receptor (beta chain) appears in the sequencing data of a study of human T cells and chemical hapten exposure. Across the whole study: 2% DPC applied to a 2 cm by 2 cm arm area sensitized donors.

Study-wide findings and caveats: Among TCRs, those above 1 in 1000 frequency were unaffected by DPC sensitization.

The junction had 4 bases not matched to a gene; V was cut back by 1 base and J by 11 bases. Germline values: CDR1 SGHVS, CDR2 FNYEAQ. The CDR3 consists of 12 residues. TCRdb reprocessed the RACE reads via MiXCR and lists one record per CDR3 protein. The profile shows 65,000 to 95,000 distinct CDR3 sequences, less than 8% of them singletons. With regard to this clonotype: No antigen is known for it.

The time point: patch test 2, 6 weeks after DPC sensitization. Treatment meaning: therapeutic diphenylcyclopropenone sensitization with weekly scalp DPC. Unseparated into fractions, whole blood served as the source from which total RNA was extracted. The chain employs TRBV7-6 and TRBJ1-2; 7 nucleotides match TRBD1. The clonotype originates from a woman in her twenties or thirties with alopecia areata. Some clones in this sample may be carry-over from other donors' samples. The material was whole blood, obtained in connection with sensitization to the hapten diphenylcyclopropenone (DPC). This CDR3 reads CASSLGKGQYTF. CDR3 sequence (DNA): TGTGCCAGCAGCTTAGGAAAGGGACAGTACACCTTC.